This T cell receptor beta chain is drawn from a study of T cell responses to AZD1222 COVID-19 vaccine. Whole-study context: Whether given at about 4 or about 12 weeks, second doses were pooled.

Repertoires were generated with immunoSEQ multiplex PCR, while TCRdb's copy carries only in-frame clones and drops some. The sample has around 100,000 clones, 85% to 90% seen once. Comment on this clone: The target antigen is unknown.

Points from the study as a whole: Of the AZD1222 recipients, only five to seven were seropositive at baseline. Nearly half of spike-specific TCRs reportedly target variant regions that are unmutated in the B.1.351 and B.1.1.7 variants.

The clonotype was recovered from an adult in good health. This specimen was peripheral blood, taken on day 0 of AZD1222 vaccination.

DNA for the CDR3: TGTGCCACCAGTGATTCTGGGACAGGGAACACCGGGGAGCTGTTTTTT. It yields the protein CATSDSGTGNTGELFF. V usage is TRBV24-1 and J usage is TRBJ2-2; 8 bases fit TRBD1. This CDR3 is 16 amino acids long. Germline trimming cut 2 bases from V and 1 base from J; bases unmatched to any gene: 2. The germline gives CDR1 KGHDR, CDR2 SFDVKD.